The sequence of this T cell receptor beta chain was determined in a study of T cells in Graves' hyperthyroidism and ophthalmopathy. The study based diagnoses on clinical symptoms, serum thyroxine and TRAb, thyroid ultrasound and orbital computed tomography. Fresh peripheral blood, approximately 9.7 ml, was the source of the PBMCs. The CDR3 covers 16 residues. V trimming: 1 base; J trimming: 3 bases; junction bases outside the gene matches: 4. Germline CDR1 is LGHDT and CDR2 is YNNKEL (reference sequence). RNA transcripts were the template for amplifying TCR beta CDR3 regions. During a first-round RT-PCR of the TCR CDR3, the HTBI primer set was used. TCRdb used MiXCR to reprocess the multiplex PCR reads, holding one entry per CDR3 protein. The data contain about 500,000 distinct CDR3 sequences, roughly 17% of them seen just once; the ten biggest clones take up approximately 15%. This clonotype has ten or more counts. Its antigen is as yet unknown.

The study, taken as a whole, reports: Among clonotypes expanded in thyroid above 0.001, most were also found in blood. Ophthalmopathy cases were set apart from stable hyperthyroidism by a 13 V-J model.

The sequencing sample was made of blood. This TCR was sampled from a woman aged 18-30 years with Graves' ophthalmopathy. The genes are TRBV3-1 and TRBJ2-2, with 8 bases lining up with TRBD2. The CDR3: CASSQASGRHTGELFF. The CDR3 DNA reads as TGTGCCAGCAGCCAAGCTAGCGGGCGCCACACCGGGGAGCTGTTTTTT.